The 14 T cell receptor beta chains reported below all come from one sample, sequenced in a study of cytomegalovirus exposure and HLA in healthy donors. 13 Jbeta primers and 60 Vbeta primers were used for the PCR. The table came from immunoSEQ multiplex PCR; TCRdb's copy has only in-frame clones and leaves some out. The data contain about 120,000 clones, approximately 80% of them seen just once; the ten biggest clones take up 3.5% to 5%. Sequenced input: PBMCs. The receptors stem from a man in his thirties or forties in good health and CMV-seropositive.

The chain combines TRBV5-1 with TRBJ2-1, with a possible D match to TRBD1 (7 bases). The CDR3 has 15 amino acids. Germline CDR1 and CDR2: SGHRS and YFSETQ. Trimming took off 1 base at V and 4 bases at J, with 12 bases between the two ends. DNA for the CDR3: TGCGCCAGCAGCTTGAACCCAGGGGGGTACAATGAGCAGTTCTTC. Its translation: CASSLNPGGYNEQFF.

The rearrangement links TRBV5-4 to TRBJ2-5; tentative D call: TRBD1 (6 bases). From germline, CDR1 is SGHNT and CDR2 YYREEE (reference sequence). Between the trimmed V and J ends, which lost 0 bases and 5 bases, there was a span of 17 bases. This CDR3 comprises 16 residues. This CDR3 is CASSLGAPGDGETQYF. The CDR3 bases are TGTGCCAGCAGCTTGGGGGCCCCAGGGGACGGGGAGACCCAGTACTTC. The complete variable domain, with remaining parts taken from reference TRBV5-4 and TRBJ2-5, reads ETGVTQSPTHLIKTRGQQVTLRCSSQSGHNTVSWYQQALGQGPQFIFQYYREEENGRGNFPPRFSGLQFPNYSSELNVNALELDDSALYLCASSLGAPGDGETQYFGPGTRLLVL.

This clone has only one observation. The J gene is TRBJ2-7, the V gene TRBV5-4, with D uncertain. This CDR3 spans 13 amino acids. CDR1 and CDR2 (germline): SGHNT, YYREEE (reference sequence). V was clipped by 0 bases and J by 1 base, with 5 bases between them. The CDR3 DNA is TGTGCCAGCAGCTTGGTCGAGTCCTACGAGCAGTACTTC. Protein sequence: CASSLVESYEQYF.

This clone was recorded once. The chain has TRBV27 and TRBJ1-4, with 11 positions matching TRBD1. This CDR3 is 16 amino acids long. Germline trimming cut 5 bases from V and 4 bases from J; bases unmatched to any gene: 6. Germline V gene lookup returns CDR1 MNHEY and CDR2 SMNVEV (reference sequence). The CDR3 nucleotides read TGTGCCAGCAGTCCGGGACAGGGGGTGATTAATGAAAAACTGTTTTTT. Protein sequence: CASSPGQGVINEKLFF.

The rearrangement links TRBV9 to TRBJ2-5; TRBD2 matches at 15 bases. The CDR3 consists of 17 residues. Germline values: CDR1 SGDLS, CDR2 YYNGEE. Trimming at V came to 0 bases and at J to 3 bases, leaving 3 bases not matched to a gene. The CDR3 nucleotides are TGTGCCAGCAGCGTAGGGAGGACTAGCGGGGGGGAAGAGACCCAGTACTTC. Its translation: CASSVGRTSGGEETQYF.

The chain employs TRBV15 and TRBJ2-6, with D possibly being TRBD1 (6 bases). This CDR3 region has 16 residues. V was clipped by 5 bases and J by 1 base, with 12 bases between them. Germline loops: CDR1 LNHNV, CDR2 YYDKDF (reference sequence). The CDR3 sequence: CATSATRGSGANVLTF. CDR3 DNA: TGTGCCACCAGCGCAACCAGGGGTTCTGGGGCCAACGTCCTGACTTTC. Together with reference TRBV15 and TRBJ2-6, the CDR3 gives the full variable domain: DAMVIQNPRYQVTQFGKPVTLSCSQTLNHNVMYWYQQKSSQAPKLLFHYYDKDFNNEADTPDNFQSRRPNTSFCFLDIRSPGLGDTAMYLCATSATRGSGANVLTFGAGSRLTVL.

V gene TRBV11-2 combines with J gene TRBJ2-7; a weak D match, TRBD2 (5 bases). CDR1 is SGHAT, CDR2 FQNNGV, per germline. V was cut by 1 base and J by 3 bases, with 10 bases left in between. The CDR3 contains 14 residues. The CDR3 nucleotides are TGTGCCAGCAGCTTAGCGGGGTTAAGCTACGAGCAGTACTTC. Amino acids: CASSLAGLSYEQYF. The whole variable domain, filled in from reference TRBV11-2 and TRBJ2-7, reads EAGVAQSPRYKIIEKRQSVAFWCNPISGHATLYWYQQILGQGPKLLIQFQNNGVVDDSQLPKDRFSAERLKGVDSTLKIQPAKLEDSAVYLCASSLAGLSYEQYFGPGTRLTVT.

The rearrangement joins TRBV30 to TRBJ2-5, with TRBD1 matching over 8 bases. The DNA end lines up better with TRBJ2-7; the J call may be wrong. The CDR3 consists of 14 residues. The germline gives CDR1 GTSNPN, CDR2 SVGIG (reference sequence). CDR3 DNA: TGTGCCTGGGAACGGGACAGGCTATCCTACGAGCAGTACTTC. Its translation is CAWERDRLSYEQYF.

This rearrangement joins TRBV7-2 to TRBJ1-2; D gene uncertain. Germline lookup yields CDR1 SGHTA and CDR2 FQGNSA. The CDR3 has 15 amino acids. Trimming left V 1 base short and J 8 bases short, with 17 bases between. CDR3 DNA: TGTGCCAGCAGCTTAGTCTGGGCCGAAGAGCTCGGCTACACCTTC. Translating it yields CASSLVWAEELGYTF.

The chain uses TRBV29-1 and TRBJ1-1; tentatively, D is TRBD1 (5 bases). CDR1 is SQVTM and CDR2 is ANQGSEA in the germline V gene. Trimming shortened V by 1 base and J by 4 bases, and 10 bases separated the two germline ends. CDR3 length: 13 amino acids. The CDR3 bases are TGCAGCGTTGAAGTAGGGGAGGGCACTGAAGCTTTCTTT. It codes for CSVEVGEGTEAFF.

The chain carries TRBV18 and TRBJ2-1; D call uncertain. This CDR3 is 12 amino acids long. Germline V gene lookup returns CDR1 KGHSH and CDR2 LQKENI. The V end lost 3 bases, the J end lost 4 bases, and 4 bases lay between the germline ends. The CDR3: CASSPSYNEQFF. CDR3 nucleotide sequence: TGTGCCAGCTCACCTTCTTACAATGAGCAGTTCTTC.

The CDR3 sequence is CASSIGSLAGAHQETQYF. Written as DNA, the CDR3 is TGTGCCAGCAGCATCGGTTCCCTAGCGGGGGCGCACCAAGAGACCCAGTACTTC. This chain uses TRBV5-4 with TRBJ2-5, with 10 bases fitting TRBD2. Per germline, CDR1 SGHNT and CDR2 YYREEE (reference sequence). CDR3 length: 18 residues. The trim removed 4 bases at V and 0 bases at J, leaving 12 bases unmatched.

This rearrangement joins TRBV2 to TRBJ2-1; the D is unclear. The CDR3 is 13 amino acids. CDR1 is SNHLY, CDR2 FYNNEI, per germline. V was pared by 7 bases and J by 6 bases, with 13 bases between. The DNA of the CDR3 is TGTGCCAGCACCGCAGGATCAGGCAATGAGCAGTTCTTC. Translated: CASTAGSGNEQFF.

V is TRBV18 and J is TRBJ2-3, with TRBD2 identical over 12 bases. V dropped 5 bases and J dropped 6; count of bases not matched to a gene: 6. The CDR3 length is 15 residues. Per the germline V gene, CDR1 is KGHSH and CDR2 is LQKENI. The chain's CDR3 is CASSKGLAGIDTQYF. CDR3 DNA: TGTGCCAGCTCAAAGGGACTAGCGGGCATCGATACGCAGTATTTT.